The present entry profiles one TCR beta chain with its context. Its cognate antigen is unknown. This sample is part of a study of human T cells and chemical hapten exposure. The overall study: Patches with 0.01% DPC went on the upper back, and the tests were read at 6 days. The variation in per-sample TCR yields arose mainly from small differences in pooled library volumes.

The J segment lost 2 bases and the V segment lost 7 bases, leaving 13 bases of the junction unmatched. CDR1 MNHEY and CDR2 SVGAGI come from the germline V gene. The CDR3 spans 16 residues. Points from the study as a whole: The immune response of these alopecia patients might not match healthy individuals'. Controls formed significantly fewer large CDR3 similarity clusters than expanded TCRs did.

The time point is: patch test 1, 2 weeks after DPC sensitization. As to treatment: therapeutic diphenylcyclopropenone sensitization with weekly scalp DPC. MiXCR was run by TCRdb on the RACE reads, yielding one entry per CDR3 protein. Of around 380,000 distinct CDR3 sequences in the sample, around 4.8% were seen once. The sample here was whole blood, taken in connection with sensitization to the hapten diphenylcyclopropenone (DPC). The V call is TRBV6-5, the J call TRBJ2-7; 8 bases agree with TRBD2. This TCR was sampled from a woman in her forties or fifties with alopecia areata. Some clones in this sample may be carry-over from other donors' samples. Here the CDR3 DNA reads TGTGCCAGCATCGAGACTTTCGCGGGAGGCACCTACGAGCAGTACTTC. As protein: CASIETFAGGTYEQYF.